These T cell receptor beta chains were read from a single sample in a study of T cell changes during pregnancy in multiple sclerosis. TCRdb's table, derived via immunoSEQ multiplex PCR, lists solely in-frame clones and lacks some. The sample contains tens of thousands of clones, approximately 91% of which appear only once. The source was peripheral blood, collected in the second trimester of pregnancy. These receptors were collected from a female donor with multiple sclerosis, enrolled in a pregnancy study. CDR3s include the opening cysteine and the closing phenylalanine or tryptophan. A D gene is named only where the DNA matches it firmly. The size of a clone is reported for some rows only, either as once, few or many, or as a class for expanded clones.

>NA|NA|TRBV6-6|TRBJ2-5
TGTGCCAGCAGTTACTCGAGCCTCGCGGAGACCCAGTACTTC
CASSYSSLAETQYF
>NA|NA|TRBV9|TRBJ1-2
TGTGCCAGCAGCGTATACCCACAGAACTATGGCTACACCTTC
CASSVYPQNYGYTF
>NA|few|TRBV6-6|TRBJ1-2
TGTGCCAGCATTCTCTCCCCTCAGGGGACCTATGGCTACACCTTC
CASILSPQGTYGYTF
>NA|NA|TRBV6-5|TRBJ2-2
TGTGCCAGCAGTTACGGGGAGACCGGGGAGCTGTTTTTT
CASSYGETGELFF
>NA|NA|TRBV5-1|TRBJ1-4
TGCGCCAGCAGCTTGGAGTCGACAGCACAAAATGAAAAACTGTTTTTT
CASSLESTAQNEKLFF
>NA|NA|TRBV10-1|TRBJ2-7
TGCGCCAGCAGTGAGGGACCGGGGGGCGCATCCTACGAGCAGTACTTC
CASSEGPGGASYEQYF
>TRBD1|few|TRBV9|TRBJ1-1
TGTGCCAGCAGCGTAGGGGACAGGACCCAAGCTTTCTTT
CASSVGDRTQAFF
>NA|NA|TRBV2|TRBJ2-3
TGTGCCAGCAGTGAAGGGCAACTAGGTAGCACAGATACGCAGTATTTT
CASSEGQLGSTDTQYF
>NA|NA|TRBV4-1|TRBJ1-2
TGCGCCAGCAGCCAAACCGGGACACCACTCTATGGCTACACCTTC
CASSQTGTPLYGYTF
>NA|few|TRBV9|TRBJ2-1
TGTGCCAGCAGCGTATTAAGCGGATACAATGAGCAGTTCTTC
CASSVLSGYNEQFF
>TRBD1|NA|TRBV7-8|TRBJ1-5
TGTGCCAGCAGCCCTAGGGGGTCAGGGGGGTTCGGGCAGCCCCAGCATTTT
CASSPRGSGGFGQPQHF